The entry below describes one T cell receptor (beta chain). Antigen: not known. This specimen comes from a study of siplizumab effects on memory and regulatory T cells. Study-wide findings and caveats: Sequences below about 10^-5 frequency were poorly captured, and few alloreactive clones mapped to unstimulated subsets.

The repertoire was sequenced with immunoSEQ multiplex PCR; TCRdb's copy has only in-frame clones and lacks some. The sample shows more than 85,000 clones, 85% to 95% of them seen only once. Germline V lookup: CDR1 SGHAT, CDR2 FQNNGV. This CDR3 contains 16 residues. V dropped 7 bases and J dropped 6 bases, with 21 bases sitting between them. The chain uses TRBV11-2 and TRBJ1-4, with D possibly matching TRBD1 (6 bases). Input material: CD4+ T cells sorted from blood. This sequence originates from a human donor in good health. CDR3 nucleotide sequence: TGTGCCAGCACCCTCTCCAGGGGATGGTCTGATGAAAAACTGTTTTTT. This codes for CASTLSRGWSDEKLFF.